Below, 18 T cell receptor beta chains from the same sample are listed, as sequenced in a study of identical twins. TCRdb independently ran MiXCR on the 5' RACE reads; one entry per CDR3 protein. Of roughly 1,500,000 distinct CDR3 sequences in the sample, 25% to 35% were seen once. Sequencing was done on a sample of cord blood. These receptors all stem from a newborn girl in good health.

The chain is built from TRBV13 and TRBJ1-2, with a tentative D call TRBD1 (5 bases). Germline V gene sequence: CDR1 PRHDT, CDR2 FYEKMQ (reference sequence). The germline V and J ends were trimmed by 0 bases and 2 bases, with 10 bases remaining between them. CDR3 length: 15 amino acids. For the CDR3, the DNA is TGTGCCAGCAGCTTAGGATCGACAGCCAACTATGGCTACACCTTC. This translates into CASSLGSTANYGYTF.

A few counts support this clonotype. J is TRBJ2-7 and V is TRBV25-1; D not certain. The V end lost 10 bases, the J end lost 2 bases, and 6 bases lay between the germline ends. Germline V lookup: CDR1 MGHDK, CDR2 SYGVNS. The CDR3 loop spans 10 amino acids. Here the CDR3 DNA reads TGTGCCACATCAACCTACGAGCAGTACTTC. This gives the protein CATSTYEQYF.

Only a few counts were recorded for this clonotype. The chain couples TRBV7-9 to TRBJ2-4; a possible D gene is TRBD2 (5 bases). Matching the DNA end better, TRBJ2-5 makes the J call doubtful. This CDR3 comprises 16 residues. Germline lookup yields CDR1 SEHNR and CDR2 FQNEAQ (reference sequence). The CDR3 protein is CASSLEYKRHKETQYF. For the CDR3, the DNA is TGTGCCAGCAGCTTAGAGTATAAGCGGCACAAGGAGACCCAGTACTTC.

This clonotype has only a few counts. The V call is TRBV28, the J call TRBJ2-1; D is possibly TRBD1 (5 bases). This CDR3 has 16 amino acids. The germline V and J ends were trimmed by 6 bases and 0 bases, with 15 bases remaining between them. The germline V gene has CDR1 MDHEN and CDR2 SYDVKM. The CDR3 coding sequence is TGTGCCAGCAGCCAACTCGGCGACAGCTCCTACAATGAGCAGTTCTTC. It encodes CASSQLGDSSYNEQFF. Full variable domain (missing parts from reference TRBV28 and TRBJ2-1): DVKVTQSSRYLVKRTGEKVFLECVQDMDHENMFWYRQDPGLGLRLIYFSYDVKMKEKGDIPEGYSVSREKKERFSLILESASTNQTSMYLCASSQLGDSSYNEQFFGPGTRLTVL.

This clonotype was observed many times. The CDR3 here is CASRRSTDTQYF. DNA for the CDR3: TGTGCCAGCAGGCGTAGCACAGATACGCAGTATTTT. V gene TRBV28 combines with J gene TRBJ2-3, with D uncertain. The germline V gene encodes CDR1 MDHEN and CDR2 SYDVKM. V shed 6 bases and J shed 0 bases, with 4 bases lying between them. This CDR3 is 12 amino acids long.

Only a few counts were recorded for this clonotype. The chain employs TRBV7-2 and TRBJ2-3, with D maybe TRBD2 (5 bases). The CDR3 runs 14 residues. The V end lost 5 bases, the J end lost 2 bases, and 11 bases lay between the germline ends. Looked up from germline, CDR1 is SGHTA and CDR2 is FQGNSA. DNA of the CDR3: TGTGCCAGCAGCATAGGACTTCTCACAGATACGCAGTATTTT. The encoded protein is CASSIGLLTDTQYF.

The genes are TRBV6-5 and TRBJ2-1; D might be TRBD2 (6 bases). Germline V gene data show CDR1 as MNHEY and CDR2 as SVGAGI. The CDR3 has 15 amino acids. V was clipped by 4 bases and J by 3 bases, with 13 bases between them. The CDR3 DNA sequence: TGTGCCAGCAGTTCGAGGTCGGACTACTACAATGAGCAGTTCTTC. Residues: CASSSRSDYYNEQFF.

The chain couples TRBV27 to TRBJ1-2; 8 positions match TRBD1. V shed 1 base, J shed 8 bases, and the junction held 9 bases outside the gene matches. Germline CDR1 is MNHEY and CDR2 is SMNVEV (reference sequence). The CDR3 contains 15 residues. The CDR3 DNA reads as TGTGCCAGCAGTTTATGGAAGGACAGGGTGAGAGGCTACACCTTC. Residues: CASSLWKDRVRGYTF.

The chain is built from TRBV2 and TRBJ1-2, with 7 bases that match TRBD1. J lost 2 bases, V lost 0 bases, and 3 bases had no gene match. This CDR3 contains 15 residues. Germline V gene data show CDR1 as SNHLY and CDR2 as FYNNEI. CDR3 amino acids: CASSEARGQNYGYTF. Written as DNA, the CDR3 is TGTGCCAGCAGTGAAGCCAGGGGACAGAACTATGGCTACACCTTC. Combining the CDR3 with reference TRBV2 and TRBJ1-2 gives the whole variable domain EPEVTQTPSHQVTQMGQEVILRCVPISNHLYFYWYRQILGQKVEFLVSFYNNEISEKSEIFDDQFSVERPDGSNFTLKIRSTKLEDSAMYFCASSEARGQNYGYTFGSGTRLTVV.

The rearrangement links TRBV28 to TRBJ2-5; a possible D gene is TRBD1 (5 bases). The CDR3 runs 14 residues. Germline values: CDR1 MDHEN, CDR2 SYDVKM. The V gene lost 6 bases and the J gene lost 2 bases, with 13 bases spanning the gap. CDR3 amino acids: CASSRPRQQETQYF. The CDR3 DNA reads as TGTGCCAGCAGCCGACCCCGACAGCAAGAGACCCAGTACTTC.

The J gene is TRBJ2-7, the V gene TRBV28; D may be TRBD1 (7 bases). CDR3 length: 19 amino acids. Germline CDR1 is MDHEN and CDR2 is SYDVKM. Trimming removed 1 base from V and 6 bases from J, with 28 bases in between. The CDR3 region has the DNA TGTGCCAGCAGTTTATCGGCGATCGGGACGAGGCGGGACAGTCGCGAGCAGTACTTC. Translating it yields CASSLSAIGTRRDSREQYF.

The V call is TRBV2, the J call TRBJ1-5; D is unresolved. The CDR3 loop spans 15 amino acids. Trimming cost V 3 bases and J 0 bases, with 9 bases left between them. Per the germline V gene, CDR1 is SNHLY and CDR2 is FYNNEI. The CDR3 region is CASSDSVYSNQPQHF. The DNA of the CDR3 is TGTGCCAGCAGTGACTCGGTTTATAGCAATCAGCCCCAGCATTTT.

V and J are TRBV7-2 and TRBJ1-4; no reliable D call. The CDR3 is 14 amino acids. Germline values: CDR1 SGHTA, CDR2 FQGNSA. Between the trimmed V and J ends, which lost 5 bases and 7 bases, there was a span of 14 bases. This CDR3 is CASSSPSTSEKLFF. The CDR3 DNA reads TGTGCCAGCAGCAGCCCTTCGACAAGTGAAAAACTGTTTTTT.

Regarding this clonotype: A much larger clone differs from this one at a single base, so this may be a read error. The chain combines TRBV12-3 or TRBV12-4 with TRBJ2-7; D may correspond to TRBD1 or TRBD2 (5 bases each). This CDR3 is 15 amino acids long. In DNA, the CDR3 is TGTGCCAGCAGTTTACGGGACGTCGGATCCTACAAGCAGTACTTC. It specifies CASSLRDVGSYKQYF.

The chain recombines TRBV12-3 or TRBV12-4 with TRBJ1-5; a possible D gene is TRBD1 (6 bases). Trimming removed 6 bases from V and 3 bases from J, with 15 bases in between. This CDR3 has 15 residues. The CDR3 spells CASSPERGINQPQHF. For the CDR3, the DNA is TGTGCCAGCAGCCCCGAAAGGGGGATCAATCAGCCCCAGCATTTT.

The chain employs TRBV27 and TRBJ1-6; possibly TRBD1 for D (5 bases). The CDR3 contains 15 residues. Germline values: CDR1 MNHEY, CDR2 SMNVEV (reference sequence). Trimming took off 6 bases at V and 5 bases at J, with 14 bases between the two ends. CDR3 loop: CASSPPGPNNSPLHF. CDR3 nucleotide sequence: TGTGCCAGCAGCCCACCGGGGCCCAATAATTCACCCCTCCACTTT.

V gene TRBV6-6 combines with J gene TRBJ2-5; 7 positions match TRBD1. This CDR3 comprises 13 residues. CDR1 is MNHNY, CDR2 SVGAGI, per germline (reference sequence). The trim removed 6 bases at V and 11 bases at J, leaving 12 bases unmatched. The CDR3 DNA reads TGTGCCAGCAGAGGACAGGACAACAATGAGCAGTACTTC. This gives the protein CASRGQDNNEQYF.

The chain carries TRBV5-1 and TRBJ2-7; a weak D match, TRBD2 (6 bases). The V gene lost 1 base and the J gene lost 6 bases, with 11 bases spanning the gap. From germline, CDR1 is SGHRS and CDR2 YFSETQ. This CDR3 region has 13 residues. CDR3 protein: CASSLYQEGEQYF. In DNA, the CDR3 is TGCGCCAGCAGCTTGTACCAGGAGGGCGAGCAGTACTTC.